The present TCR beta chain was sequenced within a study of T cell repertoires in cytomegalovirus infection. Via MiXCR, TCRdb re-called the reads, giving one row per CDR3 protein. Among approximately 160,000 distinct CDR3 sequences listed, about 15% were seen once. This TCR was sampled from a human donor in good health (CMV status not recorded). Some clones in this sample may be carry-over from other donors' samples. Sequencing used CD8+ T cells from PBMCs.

The CDR3 here is CASSYSVREKLFF. The CDR3 DNA follows: TGTGCCAGCAGTTACTCGGTTCGTGAAAAACTGTTTTTT. This chain connects TRBV6-2 or TRBV6-3 to TRBJ1-4; D remains unclear. Trimming cost V 0 bases and J 7 bases, with 6 bases left between them. The CDR3 consists of 13 residues. Germline lookup yields CDR1 MNHEY and CDR2 SVGEGT.